Listed below are T cell receptor beta chains from one sample, sequenced in a study of shared clonotypes between healthy human individuals. This table comes from immunoSEQ multiplex PCR, and its TCRdb copy is limited to in-frame clones, with some not included. Of over 850,000 clones listed, approximately 80% are singletons. Sequencing was performed on memory CD4+ T cells from PBMCs. All receptors come from a man aged 18 to 30 in good health. Some clones in this sample may be carry-over from other donors' samples. Both conserved end residues are part of each CDR3. A D gene is named only where the DNA matches it firmly. Size is stated for part of the rows, as once, few or many counts, or as a class when the clone is expanded.

size: .
V: TRBV10-3
J: TRBJ2-5
D: .
CDR3: CAIRRLRGRVEETQYF
DNA: TGTGCCATCAGGAGGTTGCGGGGTCGGGTGGAGGAGACCCAGTACTTC

size: few
V: TRBV27
J: TRBJ2-1
D: TRBD2
CDR3: CASSTREGKAYNEQFF
DNA: TGTGCCAGCAGTACCCGGGAGGGCAAAGCCTACAATGAGCAGTTCTTC

size: few
V: TRBV9
J: TRBJ2-4
D: .
CDR3: CASSGTGAGLDIQYF
DNA: TGTGCCAGCAGCGGTACAGGGGCGGGGTTAGACATTCAGTACTTC

size: .
V: TRBV10-1
J: TRBJ2-7
D: .
CDR3: CASSEVYEQYF
DNA: TGCGCCAGCAGTGAGGTCTACGAGCAGTACTTC

size: many
V: TRBV15
J: TRBJ2-5
D: .
CDR3: CATSTKLGYQETQYF
DNA: TGTGCCACCAGCACAAAACTAGGGTACCAAGAGACCCAGTACTTC

size: .
V: TRBV5-6
J: TRBJ2-7
D: .
CDR3: CASSLQLRLETYEQYF
DNA: TGTGCCAGCAGCTTGCAATTACGGCTAGAGACCTACGAGCAGTACTTC

size: .
V: TRBV5-1
J: TRBJ2-2
D: .
CDR3: CASSFSGSPGELFF
DNA: TGCGCCAGCAGCTTTTCAGGGTCCCCCGGGGAGCTGTTTTTT

size: few
V: TRBV19
J: TRBJ1-4
D: .
CDR3: CASRSGGAGEKLFF
DNA: TGTGCCAGTAGATCGGGGGGGGCAGGAGAAAAACTGTTTTTT

size: .
V: TRBV4-2
J: TRBJ2-3
D: TRBD2
CDR3: CASSQGASGRRIPDTQYF
DNA: TGTGCCAGCAGCCAGGGGGCTAGCGGGAGAAGAATCCCAGATACGCAGTATTTT

size: .
V: TRBV6-1
J: TRBJ2-2
D: .
CDR3: CASSSYGELFF
DNA: TGTGCCAGCAGTTCCTACGGGGAGCTGTTTTTT

size: .
V: TRBV5-4
J: TRBJ2-6
D: TRBD2
CDR3: CASSPGLAGGSGANVLTF
DNA: TGTGCCAGCAGCCCGGGACTAGCGGGAGGGTCTGGGGCCAACGTCCTGACTTTC

size: .
V: TRBV6-5
J: TRBJ1-5
D: .
CDR3: CASSYSLGSQPQHF
DNA: TGTGCCAGCAGTTACTCTCTGGGGAGTCAGCCCCAGCATTTT

size: few
V: TRBV18
J: TRBJ2-7
D: TRBD2
CDR3: CASSPSYGGRGHEQYF
DNA: TGTGCCAGCTCACCATCTTACGGCGGGAGGGGCCACGAGCAGTACTTC

size: .
V: TRBV5-4
J: TRBJ1-1
D: .
CDR3: CASSLADSGEAFF
DNA: TGTGCCAGCAGCTTGGCGGACTCCGGTGAAGCTTTCTTT

size: .
V: TRBV5-6
J: TRBJ1-4
D: .
CDR3: CASSLKGGEKLFF
DNA: TGTGCCAGCAGCTTGAAAGGGGGTGAAAAACTGTTTTTT

size: .
V: TRBV7-2
J: TRBJ2-1
D: TRBD1
CDR3: CASSLGQPSYNEQFF
DNA: TGTGCCAGCAGCTTGGGACAGCCTTCCTACAATGAGCAGTTCTTC

size: .
V: TRBV9
J: TRBJ1-1
D: .
CDR3: CASSVTGFTEAFF
DNA: TGTGCCAGCAGCGTTACAGGGTTCACTGAAGCTTTCTTT

size: .
V: TRBV19
J: TRBJ2-3
D: .
CDR3: CASGVGVTQYF
DNA: TGTGCCAGTGGGGTGGGGGTTACGCAGTATTTT

size: once
V: TRBV5-1
J: TRBJ2-5
D: .
CDR3: CASSLAGTEQETQYF
DNA: TGCGCCAGCAGCTTGGCCGGGACGGAACAAGAGACCCAGTACTTC

size: .
V: TRBV28
J: TRBJ2-5
D: .
CDR3: CASTSEETQYF
DNA: TGTGCCAGCACTTCCGAAGAGACCCAGTACTTC

size: .
V: TRBV6-5
J: TRBJ2-1
D: TRBD1
CDR3: CASSYSGQGQNEQFF
DNA: TGTGCCAGCAGTTACTCGGGACAGGGACAAAATGAGCAGTTCTTC

size: .
V: TRBV29-1
J: TRBJ1-1
D: .
CDR3: CSVMWGGNTEAFF
DNA: TGCAGCGTTATGTGGGGGGGGAACACTGAAGCTTTCTTT

size: .
V: TRBV5-1
J: TRBJ2-5
D: .
CDR3: CASSPTGGAETQYF
DNA: TGCGCCAGCAGCCCCACGGGGGGCGCGGAGACCCAGTACTTC

size: .
V: TRBV7-2
J: TRBJ2-7
D: .
CDR3: CASSLEGRQYF
DNA: TGTGCCAGCAGCTTAGAGGGCCGGCAGTACTTC

size: .
V: TRBV7-9
J: TRBJ1-1
D: .
CDR3: CASSPSLSVSETEAFF
DNA: TGTGCCAGCAGCCCCTCCCTGAGTGTAAGCGAGACTGAAGCTTTCTTT

size: .
V: TRBV6-5
J: TRBJ2-2
D: TRBD2
CDR3: CASSSPGEGGTGELFF
DNA: TGTGCCAGCAGTTCCCCTGGGGAGGGTGGCACCGGGGAGCTGTTTTTT

size: once
V: TRBV4-3
J: TRBJ2-1
D: .
CDR3: CASSQELRRDNEQFF
DNA: TGCGCCAGCAGCCAAGAGTTGCGGCGGGACAATGAGCAGTTCTTC

size: .
V: TRBV5-5
J: TRBJ1-5
D: .
CDR3: CASSPGTNSNQPQHF
DNA: TGTGCCAGCAGCCCCGGGACAAATAGCAATCAGCCCCAGCATTTT

size: .
V: TRBV28
J: TRBJ2-5
D: TRBD2
CDR3: CASSLLTSGTETQYF
DNA: TGTGCCAGCAGTTTACTCACTAGCGGGACAGAGACCCAGTACTTC